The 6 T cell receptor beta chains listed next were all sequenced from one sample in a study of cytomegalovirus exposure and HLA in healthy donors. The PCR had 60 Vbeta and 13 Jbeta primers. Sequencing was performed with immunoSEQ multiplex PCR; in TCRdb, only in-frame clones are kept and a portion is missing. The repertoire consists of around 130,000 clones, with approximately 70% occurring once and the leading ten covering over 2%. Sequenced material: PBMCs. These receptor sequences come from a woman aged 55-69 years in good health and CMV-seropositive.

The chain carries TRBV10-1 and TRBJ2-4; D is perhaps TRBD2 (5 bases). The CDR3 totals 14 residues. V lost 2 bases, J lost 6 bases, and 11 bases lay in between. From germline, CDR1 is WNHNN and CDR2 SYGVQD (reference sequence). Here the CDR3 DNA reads TGCGCCAGCAGTGAGATAGCTCGGGGAAACATTCAGTACTTC. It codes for CASSEIARGNIQYF.

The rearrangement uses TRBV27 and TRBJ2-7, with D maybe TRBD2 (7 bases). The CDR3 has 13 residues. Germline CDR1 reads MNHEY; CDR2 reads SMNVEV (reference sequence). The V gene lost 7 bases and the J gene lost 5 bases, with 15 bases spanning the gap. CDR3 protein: CASNRGAGDEQYF. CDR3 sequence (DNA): TGTGCCAGCAATCGGGGGGCTGGGGACGAGCAGTACTTC.

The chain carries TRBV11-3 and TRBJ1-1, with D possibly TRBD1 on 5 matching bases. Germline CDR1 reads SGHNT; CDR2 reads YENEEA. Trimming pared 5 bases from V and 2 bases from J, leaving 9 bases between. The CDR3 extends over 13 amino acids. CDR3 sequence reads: CASSPGQNTEAFF. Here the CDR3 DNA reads TGTGCCAGCAGCCCCGGACAAAACACTGAAGCTTTCTTT.

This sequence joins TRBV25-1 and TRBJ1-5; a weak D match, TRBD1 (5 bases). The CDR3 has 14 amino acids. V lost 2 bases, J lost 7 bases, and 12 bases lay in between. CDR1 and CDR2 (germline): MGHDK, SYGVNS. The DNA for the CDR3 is TGTGCCAGCAGTGAACCCCAGGGTGGACAGCCCCAGCATTTT. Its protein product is CASSEPQGGQPQHF.

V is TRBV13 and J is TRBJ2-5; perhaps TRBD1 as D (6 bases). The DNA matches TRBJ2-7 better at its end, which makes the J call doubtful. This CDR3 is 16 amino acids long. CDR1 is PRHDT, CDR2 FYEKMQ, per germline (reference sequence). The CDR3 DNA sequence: TGTGCCAGCAGCCCAGAGCCACAGGGTGGTAGATACGAGCAGTACTTC. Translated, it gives CASSPEPQGGRYEQYF.

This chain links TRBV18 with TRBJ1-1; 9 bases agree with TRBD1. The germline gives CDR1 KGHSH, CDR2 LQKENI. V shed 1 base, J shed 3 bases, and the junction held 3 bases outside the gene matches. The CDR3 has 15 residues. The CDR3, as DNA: TGTGCCAGCTCACCACACAGGGGGCAGGACACTGAAGCTTTCTTT. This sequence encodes CASSPHRGQDTEAFF.